This TCR beta chain was found in a study of blood T cell repertoires in COVID-19 (dated by TCRdb to the early 2020s). Study-level background: The collaborator samples originated in the United States, Italy and Spain and spanned the acute and convalescent phases of COVID-19. The material from the prospective study consisted of cDNA or gDNA derived from T cells, B-cell-depleted T cells, or PBMCs. Subjects who had been exposed to COVID-19, were actively infected with it, or had recovered from it provided the deeply sampled blood TCRbeta repertoires that made up the dataset. A freely available public database, intended as a resource for researchers studying the immune response to SARS-CoV-2, is where the repertoires were released. Samples were obtained from the ongoing ImmuneRACE study (first 160 participants) and from 1,254 subjects provided by 6 global collaborators. Nearly every sample came with metadata listing a de-identified subject ID, COVID-19 status, age in years and sex. HLA class I and class II types, where available, came from metadata supplied by the sample provider rather than from assay-based typing. Broad study findings and their caveats: Clinical and demographic metadata were provided uncurated, with the amount varying by source and participant.

TCRbeta CDR3 regions were amplified from genomic DNA using the immunoSEQ Assay, a bias-controlled multiplex PCR. The authors' pipeline ran thus. The number of nucleated cells in each sample was estimated from the amplification of reference gene primers within the assay. To quantify the absolute abundance of each unique TCRbeta CDR3 rearrangement, sequence reads were collapsed and filtered. For each sample, productive Simpson clonality was calculated as the square root of Simpson's diversity index across productive rearrangements. Imported from immuneACCESS, the table was reduced by TCRdb to in-frame sequences with V and J called. These copies leave out some clones; in studies compared against another copy, an unresolved V gene accounts for under half, and the cause of the remainder is not known. That table supplies the V and J calls and clone size; D and trimming were determined from the DNA. For this sample the table gives 350,000 to 450,000 clones, of which about nine tenths were detected only once. The ten largest make up roughly 0.86% of the sample.

The junction carries 12 bases between V and J, which are trimmed by 5 bases and 2 bases respectively. For CDR1 and CDR2, the germline V gene (reference sequence) lists LNHNV and YYDKDF. Counted from cysteine to phenylalanine, this CDR3 has 14 amino acids. The kept DNA is CDR3 alone, 42 bases in frame from the first base. A note on this clone: Its antigen has not been determined. Base qualities are missing; no much larger clone stands one base away.

Participants in the prospective study were aged about 18 to 90 years, lived in 20 to 30 United States geographic areas, and enrolled through a virtual design. Cohort assignment in the prospective study relied on participant-reported clinical history from a screening survey and a study questionnaire. A participant counted as exposed if, within 2 weeks of entering the study, that participant had been in contact with someone who had a PCR-confirmed or clinician-diagnosed COVID-19 case. In the prospective study, whole blood, serum and a nasopharyngeal or oropharyngeal swab were collected from each participant by mobile phlebotomists. Additional blood draws and questionnaires over an approximately 2-month period could optionally be provided by prospective study participants. Blood samples from the prospective study were shipped frozen or at room temperature prior to DNA extraction.

The chain is assembled from TRBV15 and TRBJ2-5, with a tentative D gene TRBD1 over 6 matching bases. The TCR comes from a woman in her 40s who had been exposed to COVID-19. Source material: PBMCs or T cells enriched from blood (not recorded which). The bases are TGTGCCACCAGCCCAGGGGTAATACAAGAGACCCAGTACTTC. Its protein product is CATSPGVIQETQYF.